This TCR beta chain appears in the sequencing data of a study of blood T cell repertoires in COVID-19. The repertoire was sequenced with immunoSEQ multiplex PCR; TCRdb's copy has only in-frame clones and lacks some. The sample contains roughly 330,000 clones, roughly nine tenths of which appear only once. CDR3 length equals 13 residues. V was shortened by 0 bases and J by 11 bases, with 12 bases between the two germline ends. Germline V CDR1 and CDR2: SGHTA, FQGNSA. This chain uses TRBV7-2 with TRBJ2-3; D uncertain. This clonotype was obtained from a woman aged 25 to 45 who had recovered from COVID-19. The sample consisted of PBMCs or T cells enriched from blood (not recorded which). For the CDR3, the DNA is TGTGCCAGCAGCTTAGCTGCCGCGCGGATGCAGTATTTT. It encodes CASSLAAARMQYF.